This TCR beta chain was sequenced for a study of cytomegalovirus exposure and HLA in healthy donors. Study-wide background: There were about 85 million unique TCRs (from HLA-typed donors) in an early data release. Findings and limits, study-wide: Being productive about 87% or about 30% of the time was typical of most TCR beta V segments in an earlier analysis.

It was with 60 Vbeta and 13 Jbeta primers that the PCR ran. Sequencing was performed with immunoSEQ multiplex PCR; in TCRdb, only in-frame clones are kept and a portion is missing. The table shows approximately 100,000 clones, with around 79% occurring only once. Comment on this clone: Its antigen is as yet unknown.

The germline V gene has CDR1 MNHEY and CDR2 SVGAGI. There are 14 residues in the CDR3. V shed 6 bases and J shed 3 bases, with 15 bases lying between them. This clonotype originated in a middle-aged woman in good health and CMV-seronegative. The rearrangement joins TRBV6-5 to TRBJ2-7; D may be TRBD2 (7 bases). Material for sequencing was PBMCs. This CDR3 reads CASSSGGGLYEQYF. The CDR3 DNA follows: TGTGCCAGCAGCTCGGGCGGGGGCCTCTACGAGCAGTACTTC.